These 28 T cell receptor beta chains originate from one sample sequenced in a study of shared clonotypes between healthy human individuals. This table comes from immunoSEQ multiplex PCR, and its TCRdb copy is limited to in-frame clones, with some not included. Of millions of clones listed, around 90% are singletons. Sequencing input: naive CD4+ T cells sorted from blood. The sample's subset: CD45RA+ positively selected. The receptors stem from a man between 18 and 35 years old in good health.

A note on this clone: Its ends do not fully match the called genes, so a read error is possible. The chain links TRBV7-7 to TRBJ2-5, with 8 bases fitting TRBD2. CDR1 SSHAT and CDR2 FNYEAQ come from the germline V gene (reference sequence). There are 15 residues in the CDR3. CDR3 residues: CASSLESAGGETQYF. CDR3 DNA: TGTGCTAGCAGCTTAGAATCGGCGGGGGGAGAGACCCAGTACTTC.

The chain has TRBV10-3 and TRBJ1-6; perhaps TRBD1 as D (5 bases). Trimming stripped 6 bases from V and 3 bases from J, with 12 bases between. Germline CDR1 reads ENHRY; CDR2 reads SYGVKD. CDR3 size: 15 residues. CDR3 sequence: CAIRQDDLYNSPLHF. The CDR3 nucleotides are TGTGCCATCAGACAGGATGACCTCTATAATTCACCCCTCCACTTT.

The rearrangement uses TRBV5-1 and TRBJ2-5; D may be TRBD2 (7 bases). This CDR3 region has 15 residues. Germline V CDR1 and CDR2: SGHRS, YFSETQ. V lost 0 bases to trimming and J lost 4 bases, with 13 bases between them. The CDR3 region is CASSLAGGHRETQYF. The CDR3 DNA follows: TGCGCCAGCAGCTTGGCCGGGGGGCACAGAGAGACCCAGTACTTC.

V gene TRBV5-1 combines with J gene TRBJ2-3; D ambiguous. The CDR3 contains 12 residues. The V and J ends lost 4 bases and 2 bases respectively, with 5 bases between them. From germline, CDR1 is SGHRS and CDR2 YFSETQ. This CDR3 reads CASSVDTDTQYF. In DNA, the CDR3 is TGCGCCAGCAGCGTGGACACAGATACGCAGTATTTT.

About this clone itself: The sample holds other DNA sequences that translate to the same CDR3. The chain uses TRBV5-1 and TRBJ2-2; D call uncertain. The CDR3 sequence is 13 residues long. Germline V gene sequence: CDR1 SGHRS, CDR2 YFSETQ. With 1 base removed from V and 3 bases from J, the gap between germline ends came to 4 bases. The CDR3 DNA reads TGCGCCAGCAGCTTGTCAGACACCGGGGAGCTGTTTTTT. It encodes CASSLSDTGELFF. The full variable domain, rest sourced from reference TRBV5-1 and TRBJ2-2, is KAGVTQTPRYLIKTRGQQVTLSCSPISGHRSVSWYQQTPGQGLQFLFEYFSETQRNKGNFPGRFSGRQFSNSRSEMNVSTLELGDSALYLCASSLSDTGELFFGEGSRLTVL.

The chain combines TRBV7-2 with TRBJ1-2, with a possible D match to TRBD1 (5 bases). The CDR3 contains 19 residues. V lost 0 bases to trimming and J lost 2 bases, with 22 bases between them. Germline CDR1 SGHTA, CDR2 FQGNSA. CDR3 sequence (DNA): TGTGCCAGCAGCTTAGCAGGGTTCGGGGGTAAGACAACGAACTATGGCTACACCTTC. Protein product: CASSLAGFGGKTTNYGYTF.

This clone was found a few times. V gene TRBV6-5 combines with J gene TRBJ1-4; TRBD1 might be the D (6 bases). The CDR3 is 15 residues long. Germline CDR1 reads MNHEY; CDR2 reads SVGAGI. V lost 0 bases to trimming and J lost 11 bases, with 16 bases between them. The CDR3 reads CASSYSPKGVGKLFF. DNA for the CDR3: TGTGCCAGCAGTTACTCCCCCAAGGGGGTCGGGAAACTGTTTTTT.

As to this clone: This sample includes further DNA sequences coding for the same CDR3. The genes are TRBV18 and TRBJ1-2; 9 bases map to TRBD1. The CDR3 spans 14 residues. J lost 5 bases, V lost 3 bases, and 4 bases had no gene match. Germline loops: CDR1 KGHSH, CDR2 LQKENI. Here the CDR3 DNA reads TGTGCCAGCTCACCGAGCGGACAGGGGTATGGCTACACCTTC. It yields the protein CASSPSGQGYGYTF. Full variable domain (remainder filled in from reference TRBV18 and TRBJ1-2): NAGVMQNPRHLVRRRGQEARLRCSPMKGHSHVYWYRQLPEEGLKFMVYLQKENIIDESGMPKERFSAEFPKEGPSILRIQQVVRGDSAAYFCASSPSGQGYGYTFGSGTRLTVV.

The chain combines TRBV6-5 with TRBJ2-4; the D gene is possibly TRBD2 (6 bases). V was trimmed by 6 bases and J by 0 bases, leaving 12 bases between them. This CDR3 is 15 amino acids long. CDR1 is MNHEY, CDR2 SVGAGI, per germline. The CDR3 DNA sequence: TGTGCCAGCAGGGGTAGCGGTCTAGCCAAAAACATTCAGTACTTC. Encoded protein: CASRGSGLAKNIQYF.

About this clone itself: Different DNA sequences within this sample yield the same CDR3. The chain's CDR3 is CASSIPGAYGYTF. CDR3 sequence (DNA): TGTGCCAGTAGTATCCCTGGTGCCTATGGCTACACCTTC. The chain is built from TRBV19 and TRBJ1-2, with D uncertain. The length of the CDR3 is 13 residues. Germline assignment: CDR1 LNHDA and CDR2 SQIVND (reference sequence). Trimming shortened V by 3 bases and J by 4 bases, and 9 bases separated the two germline ends. The full variable domain, its missing parts supplied by reference TRBV19 and TRBJ1-2, is DGGITQSPKYLFRKEGQNVTLSCEQNLNHDAMYWYRQDPGQGLRLIYYSQIVNDFQKGDIAEGYSVSREKKESFPLTVTSAQKNPTAFYLCASSIPGAYGYTFGSGTRLTVV.

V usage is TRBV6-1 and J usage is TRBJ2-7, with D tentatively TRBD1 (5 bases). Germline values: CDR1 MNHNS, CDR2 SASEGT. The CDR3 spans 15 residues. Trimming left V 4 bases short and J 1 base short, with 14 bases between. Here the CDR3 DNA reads TGTGCCAGCAGTGCAAAGGGAACAGGATCCTACGAGCAGTACTTC. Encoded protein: CASSAKGTGSYEQYF.

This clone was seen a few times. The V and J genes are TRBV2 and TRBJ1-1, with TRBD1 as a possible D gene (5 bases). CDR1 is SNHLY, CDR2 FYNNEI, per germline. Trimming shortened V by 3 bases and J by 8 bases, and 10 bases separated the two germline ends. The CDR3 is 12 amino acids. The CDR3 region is CASSERGGEAFF. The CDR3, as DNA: TGTGCCAGCAGTGAGAGGGGCGGGGAAGCTTTCTTT.

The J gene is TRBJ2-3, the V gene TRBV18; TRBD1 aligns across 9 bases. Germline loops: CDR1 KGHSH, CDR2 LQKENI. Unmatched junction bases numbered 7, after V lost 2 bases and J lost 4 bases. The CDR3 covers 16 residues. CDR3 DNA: TGTGCCAGCTCACCAACGGGACAGGGTAGCTCAGATACGCAGTATTTT. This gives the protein CASSPTGQGSSDTQYF.

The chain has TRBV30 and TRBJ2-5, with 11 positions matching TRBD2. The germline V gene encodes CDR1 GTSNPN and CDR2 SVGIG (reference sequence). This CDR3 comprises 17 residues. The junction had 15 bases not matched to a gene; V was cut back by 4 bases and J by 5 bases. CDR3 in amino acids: CAWTLLGLAGGGETQYF. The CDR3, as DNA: TGTGCCTGGACCCTCCTGGGGCTAGCGGGAGGAGGCGAGACCCAGTACTTC.

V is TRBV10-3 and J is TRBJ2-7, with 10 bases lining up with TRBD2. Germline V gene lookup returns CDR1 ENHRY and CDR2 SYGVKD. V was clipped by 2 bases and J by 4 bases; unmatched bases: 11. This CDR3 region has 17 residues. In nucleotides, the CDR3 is TGTGCCATCAGTGAGGGTATAGCTAGCGGGAGTTTTTACGAGCAGTACTTC. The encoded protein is CAISEGIASGSFYEQYF.

Here the CDR3 reads CASSSTVGQGNSPLHF. CDR3 sequence (DNA): TGTGCCAGCAGCTCCACCGTCGGACAGGGGAATTCACCCCTCCACTTT. The chain is built from TRBV5-5 and TRBJ1-6, with 9 bases that match TRBD1. CDR1 SGHKS and CDR2 YYEKEE come from the germline V gene (reference sequence). V lost 3 bases and J lost 7; bases outside the gene matches: 8. The CDR3 contains 16 residues.

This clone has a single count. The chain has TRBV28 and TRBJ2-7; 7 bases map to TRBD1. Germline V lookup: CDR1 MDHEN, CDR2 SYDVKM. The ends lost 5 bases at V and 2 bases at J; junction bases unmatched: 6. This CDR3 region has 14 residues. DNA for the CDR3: TGTGCCAGCAGTCTGACAGGGAACCCCTACGAGCAGTACTTC. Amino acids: CASSLTGNPYEQYF.

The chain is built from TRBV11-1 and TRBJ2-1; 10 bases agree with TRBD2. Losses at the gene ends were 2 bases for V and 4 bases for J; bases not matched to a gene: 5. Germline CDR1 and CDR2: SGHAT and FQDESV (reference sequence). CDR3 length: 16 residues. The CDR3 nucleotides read TGTGCCAGCAGCTTACCCGCTAGCGGGGGTTACAATGAGCAGTTCTTC. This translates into CASSLPASGGYNEQFF.

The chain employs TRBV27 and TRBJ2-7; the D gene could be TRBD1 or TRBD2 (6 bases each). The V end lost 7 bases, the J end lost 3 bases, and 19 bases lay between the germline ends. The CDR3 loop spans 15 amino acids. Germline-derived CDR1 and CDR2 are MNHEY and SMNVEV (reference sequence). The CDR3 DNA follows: TGTGCCAGCACCCCTGTGGGGGGCGAGCGCTACGAGCAGTACTTC. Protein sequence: CASTPVGGERYEQYF.

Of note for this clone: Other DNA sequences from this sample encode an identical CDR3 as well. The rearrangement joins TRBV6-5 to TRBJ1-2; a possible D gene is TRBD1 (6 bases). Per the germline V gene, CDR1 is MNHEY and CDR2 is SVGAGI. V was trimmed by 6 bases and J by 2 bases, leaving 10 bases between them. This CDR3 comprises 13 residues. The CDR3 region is CASSRDTNYGYTF. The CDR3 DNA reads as TGTGCCAGCAGCCGGGACACCAACTATGGCTACACCTTC.

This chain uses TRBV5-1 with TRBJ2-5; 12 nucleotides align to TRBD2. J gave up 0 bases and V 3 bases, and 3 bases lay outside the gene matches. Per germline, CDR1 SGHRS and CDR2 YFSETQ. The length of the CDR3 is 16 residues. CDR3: CASSSRLAGDQETQYF. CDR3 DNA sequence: TGCGCCAGCAGCTCGCGACTAGCGGGAGACCAAGAGACCCAGTACTTC. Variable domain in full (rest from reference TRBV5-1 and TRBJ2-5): KAGVTQTPRYLIKTRGQQVTLSCSPISGHRSVSWYQQTPGQGLQFLFEYFSETQRNKGNFPGRFSGRQFSNSRSEMNVSTLELGDSALYLCASSSRLAGDQETQYFGPGTRLLVL.

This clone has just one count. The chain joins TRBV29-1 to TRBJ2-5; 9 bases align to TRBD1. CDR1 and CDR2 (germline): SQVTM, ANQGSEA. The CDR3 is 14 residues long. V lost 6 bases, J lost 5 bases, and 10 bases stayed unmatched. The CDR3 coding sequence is TGCAGCGTAGTTAATTGGGACAGGGTGGAGACCCAGTACTTC. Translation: CSVVNWDRVETQYF.

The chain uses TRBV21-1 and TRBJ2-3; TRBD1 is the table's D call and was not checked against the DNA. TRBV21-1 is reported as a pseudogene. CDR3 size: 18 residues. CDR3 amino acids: CASSKVMRTGKGTDTQYF. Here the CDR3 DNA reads TGTGCCAGCAGCAAAGTGATGAGGACAGGGAAGGGCACAGATACGCAGTATTTT.

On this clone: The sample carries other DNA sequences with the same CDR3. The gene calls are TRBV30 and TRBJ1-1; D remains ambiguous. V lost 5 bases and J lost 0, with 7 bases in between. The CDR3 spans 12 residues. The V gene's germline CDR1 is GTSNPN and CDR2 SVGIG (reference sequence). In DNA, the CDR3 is TGTGCCTGGCGGAGAGTGAACACTGAAGCTTTCTTT. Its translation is CAWRRVNTEAFF.

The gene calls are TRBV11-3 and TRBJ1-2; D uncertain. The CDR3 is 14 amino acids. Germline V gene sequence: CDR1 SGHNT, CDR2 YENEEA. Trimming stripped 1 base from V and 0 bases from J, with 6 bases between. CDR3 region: CASSLAMANYGYTF. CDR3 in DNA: TGTGCCAGCAGCTTAGCCATGGCTAACTATGGCTACACCTTC.

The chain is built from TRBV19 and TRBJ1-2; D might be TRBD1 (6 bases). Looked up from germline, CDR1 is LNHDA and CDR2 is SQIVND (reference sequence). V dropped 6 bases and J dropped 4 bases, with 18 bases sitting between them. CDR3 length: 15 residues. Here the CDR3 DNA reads TGTGCCAGTAGCCGAAGCGGGGGGGCTATCTATGGCTACACCTTC. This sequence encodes CASSRSGGAIYGYTF. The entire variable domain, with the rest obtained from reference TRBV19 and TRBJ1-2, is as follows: DGGITQSPKYLFRKEGQNVTLSCEQNLNHDAMYWYRQDPGQGLRLIYYSQIVNDFQKGDIAEGYSVSREKKESFPLTVTSAQKNPTAFYLCASSRSGGAIYGYTFGSGTRLTVV.

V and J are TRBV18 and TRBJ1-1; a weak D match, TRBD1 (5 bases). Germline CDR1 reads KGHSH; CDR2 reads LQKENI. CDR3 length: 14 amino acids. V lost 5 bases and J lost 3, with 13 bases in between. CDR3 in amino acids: CASSSQGTDTEAFF. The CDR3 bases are TGTGCCAGCTCATCGCAGGGAACAGACACTGAAGCTTTCTTT.

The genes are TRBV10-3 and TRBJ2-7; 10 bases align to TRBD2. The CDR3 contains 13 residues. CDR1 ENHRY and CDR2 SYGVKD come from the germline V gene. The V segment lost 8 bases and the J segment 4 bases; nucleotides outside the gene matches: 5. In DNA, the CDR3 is TGTGCCATCGGACTAGCGGAGAAATACGAGCAGTACTTC. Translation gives CAIGLAEKYEQYF.